This TCR beta chain emerged from a study of T cell responses to AZD1222 COVID-19 vaccine. TCRdb's copy holds only in-frame clones and misses some; the assay was immunoSEQ multiplex PCR. The table lists roughly 140,000 clones, 90% of them singletons. Trimming removed 8 bases at V and 0 bases at J, with 10 bases between. The CDR3 is 14 residues long. Germline V gives CDR1 SNHLY, CDR2 FYNNEI. The chain carries TRBV2 and TRBJ2-2; D remains ambiguous. Sequenced here: peripheral blood, sampled on day 0 of AZD1222 vaccination. The sequence derives from an adult in good health. The DNA of the CDR3 is TGTGCCAGCGTCTCCGGAGCGAACACCGGGGAGCTGTTTTTT. This codes for CASVSGANTGELFF.